Shown below are 19 T cell receptor beta chains from a single sample sequenced in a study of blood T cell repertoires in COVID-19 (dated by TCRdb to the early 2020s). Receptor amplification or capture employed the immunoSEQ multiplex PCR assay. TCRdb retrieved this table from immuneACCESS and kept in-frame rearrangements only. Not all clones are present; in checked studies, unresolved V genes account for under half, and no reason is known for the remainder. This sample lists 45,000 or so clones; 80% to 90% were detected once. The ten biggest clones cover approximately 2.1% of the sample. Input material: peripheral blood. The receptors come from an elderly woman with COVID-19, enrolled during active disease.

The genes are TRBV7-2 and TRBJ2-7, with D perhaps TRBD1 (6 bases). This CDR3 spans 14 amino acids. V lost 5 bases and J lost 0, with 11 bases in between. Per germline, CDR1 SGHTA and CDR2 FQGNSA. CDR3 protein: CASSVGQSSYEQYF. The DNA of the CDR3 is TGTGCCAGCAGCGTAGGACAGAGCTCCTACGAGCAGTACTTC.

V gene TRBV7-3 combines with J gene TRBJ2-4; possible D gene TRBD2, 5 bases. Germline V gives CDR1 SGHTA, CDR2 FQGTGA. This CDR3 region has 14 residues. V was clipped by 2 bases and J by 5 bases, with 10 bases between them. The CDR3 nucleotides are TGTGCCAGCAGCTTAGCAGCGGATCAAAACATTCAGTACTTC. This gives the protein CASSLAADQNIQYF.

CDR3 sequence: CASSPRGTIEETQYF. CDR3 DNA sequence: TGTGCCAGCAGCCCAAGGGGGACAATTGAAGAGACCCAGTACTTC. This rearrangement joins TRBV3-1 (or the pseudogene TRBV3-2) to TRBJ2-5, with D possibly matching TRBD1 (6 bases). The length of the CDR3 is 15 residues. The ends were cut back, 4 bases at V and 3 bases at J, with 15 bases in the middle. Germline loops: CDR1 LGHDT, CDR2 YNNKEL (reference sequence).

This sequence joins TRBV5-1 and TRBJ2-4, with D tentatively TRBD1 (5 bases). The germline gives CDR1 SGHRS, CDR2 YFSETQ. The CDR3 totals 14 residues. The V gene lost 0 bases and the J gene lost 12 bases, with 16 bases spanning the gap. CDR3 in amino acids: CASSLGRAGSAQYF. In nucleotides, the CDR3 is TGCGCCAGCAGCTTGGGGCGTGCAGGGTCGGCTCAGTACTTC.

V and J are TRBV5-5 and TRBJ2-1; D remains unclear. Germline CDR1 SGHKS, CDR2 YYEKEE (reference sequence). The CDR3 totals 12 residues. Trimming removed 5 bases from V and 9 bases from J, with 12 bases in between. CDR3 residues: CASSNEVGEQFF. The CDR3 DNA sequence: TGTGCCAGCAGTAATGAAGTCGGTGAGCAGTTCTTC.

The chain couples TRBV7-2 to TRBJ2-7; TRBD1 matches at 9 bases. This CDR3 region has 14 residues. The germline CDR1 and CDR2 sequences are SGHTA and FQGNSA. The V segment lost 1 base and the J segment 4 bases; nucleotides outside the gene matches: 2. The DNA of the CDR3 is TGTGCCAGCAGCTTAGGGGGACAGGGTTACGAGCAGTACTTC. This sequence encodes CASSLGGQGYEQYF.

The chain links TRBV5-1 to TRBJ1-3, with a weak D call TRBD1 (5 bases). The CDR3 covers 14 residues. The V end lost 2 bases, the J end lost 1 base, and 7 bases lay between the germline ends. Germline loops: CDR1 SGHRS, CDR2 YFSETQ. The chain's CDR3 is CASSLGDSGNTIYF. CDR3 in DNA: TGCGCCAGCAGCTTAGGGGATTCTGGAAACACCATATATTTT.

The chain employs TRBV7-2 and TRBJ2-5, with 9 bases that match TRBD1. The CDR3 covers 16 residues. Germline CDR1 and CDR2: SGHTA and FQGNSA. Trimming took 4 bases from V and 5 from J; bases not matched to a gene: 11. CDR3 nucleotide sequence: TGTGCCAGCAGCTCATCGGGACAGGGAGGAACGGAGACCCAGTACTTC. Its translation: CASSSSGQGGTETQYF.

The rearrangement links TRBV29-1 to TRBJ1-2; 8 bases are shared with TRBD1. There are 15 residues in the CDR3. CDR1 is SQVTM, CDR2 ANQGSEA, per germline. The junction had 7 bases not matched to a gene; V was cut back by 4 bases and J by 0 bases. The CDR3 reads CSVGGQGRANYGYTF. In nucleotides, the CDR3 is TGCAGCGTTGGCGGACAGGGCCGAGCTAACTATGGCTACACCTTC.

This chain connects TRBV2 to TRBJ2-7; TRBD1 matches 8 bases. CDR3 length: 14 residues. V trimming: 3 bases; J trimming: 5 bases; junction bases outside the gene matches: 6. Germline V gene sequence: CDR1 SNHLY, CDR2 FYNNEI. In DNA, the CDR3 is TGTGCCAGCAGTGAGGACAGGGTGAAGCACGAGCAGTACTTC. This encodes CASSEDRVKHEQYF.

This chain links TRBV6-5 with TRBJ2-7; D unresolved. The CDR3 has 14 amino acids. V was cut by 0 bases and J by 3 bases, with 9 bases left in between. Per the germline V gene, CDR1 is MNHEY and CDR2 is SVGAGI. The CDR3 sequence: CASSYSRPFYEQYF. The CDR3 DNA reads as TGTGCCAGCAGTTACTCGAGGCCATTCTACGAGCAGTACTTC.

The rearrangement joins TRBV5-1 to TRBJ1-1, with 8 bases lining up with TRBD1. The germline CDR1 and CDR2 sequences are SGHRS and YFSETQ. V lost 4 bases and J lost 2; bases outside the gene matches: 16. This CDR3 spans 18 amino acids. CDR3 region: CASSAQGDYRPTNTEAFF. The CDR3 bases are TGCGCCAGCAGCGCACAGGGGGACTACCGCCCCACTAACACTGAAGCTTTCTTT.

The chain recombines TRBV18 with TRBJ1-1, with no clear D. The V gene's germline CDR1 is KGHSH and CDR2 LQKENI. Trimming left V 6 bases short and J 0 bases short, with 11 bases between. This CDR3 comprises 14 residues. The CDR3 is CASSPSGLNTEAFF. CDR3 bases: TGTGCCAGCTCCCCTAGTGGTTTGAACACTGAAGCTTTCTTT.

The chain is built from TRBV9 and TRBJ2-2; 7 bases line up with TRBD1. With 0 bases clipped from V and 5 bases from J, the junction kept 7 bases outside the gene matches. The CDR3 loop spans 16 amino acids. The germline CDR1 and CDR2 sequences are SGDLS and YYNGEE. The CDR3 bases are TGTGCCAGCAGCGTAGAGCCCAGGGGGAGTACCGGGGAGCTGTTTTTT. Amino acids: CASSVEPRGSTGELFF.

The CDR3 DNA follows: TGTGCCAGTAGATACTCGGGACTACCGGGCTACACCTTC. Amino acids: CASRYSGLPGYTF. The chain uses TRBV19 and TRBJ1-2; perhaps TRBD1 as D (5 bases). There are 13 residues in the CDR3. V lost 6 bases, J lost 8 bases, and 16 bases lay in between. Per the germline V gene, CDR1 is LNHDA and CDR2 is SQIVND (reference sequence). Filled out from reference TRBV19 and TRBJ1-2, the complete variable domain reads DGGITQSPKYLFRKEGQNVTLSCEQNLNHDAMYWYRQDPGQGLRLIYYSQIVNDFQKGDIAEGYSVSREKKESFPLTVTSAQKNPTAFYLCASRYSGLPGYTFGSGTRLTVV.

The chain couples TRBV11-3 to TRBJ1-2; D is ambiguous. The CDR3 runs to 13 residues. Trimming removed 4 bases at V and 14 bases at J, with 20 bases between. Per the germline V gene, CDR1 is SGHNT and CDR2 is YENEEA. DNA of the CDR3: TGTGCCAGCAGCTCTCCGTCTCGTGGCCTCGGGACCTTC. The encoded protein is CASSSPSRGLGTF.

In its sample, this clone was seen a few times. The rearrangement links TRBV6-5 to TRBJ1-2; TRBD1 is a possible D gene (6 bases). CDR1 MNHEY and CDR2 SVGAGI come from the germline V gene. This CDR3 has 14 residues. Between the trimmed V and J ends, which lost 11 bases and 3 bases, there was a span of 19 bases. CDR3 sequence reads: CAGGLGANDYGYTF. The CDR3 DNA follows: TGTGCCGGCGGGCTGGGGGCAAACGACTATGGCTACACCTTC.

J is TRBJ2-5 and V is TRBV5-4; the match to TRBD2 covers 9 bases. CDR1 and CDR2 from the germline V gene are SGHNT and YYREEE (reference sequence). With V trimmed by 4 bases and J by 3 bases, 10 bases remained unmatched. The CDR3 is 16 amino acids. CDR3 amino acids: CASSPVLREGKETQYF. The CDR3 DNA reads as TGTGCCAGCAGCCCGGTGTTGCGGGAGGGAAAAGAGACCCAGTACTTC.

The V gene is TRBV7-9, the J gene TRBJ1-5; D is undetermined. V was trimmed by 0 bases and J by 0 bases, leaving 9 bases between them. The CDR3 is made up of 16 amino acids. Germline V gene sequence: CDR1 SEHNR, CDR2 FQNEAQ (reference sequence). In nucleotides, the CDR3 is TGTGCCAGCAGCTTAGCGAAAACAGATAGCAATCAGCCCCAGCATTTT. Residues: CASSLAKTDSNQPQHF.